This T cell receptor (beta chain) comes out of a study of PD-1 blockade in classical Hodgkin lymphoma. Across the whole study: Patients were administered nivolumab (3 mg/kg intravenously) every 2 weeks.

Time point of the sample: cycle 4 day 1 (C4D1), after more than five weeks of nivolumab. Each patient's relapse followed autologous stem cell transplantation, and brentuximab vedotin exposure varied. Study-wide results and caveats: Baseline TCR diversity was reportedly lower in newly diagnosed patients than healthy donors.

Germline CDR1 LNHNV, CDR2 YYDKDF (reference sequence). The CDR3 is 13 residues long. V gave up 0 bases and J gave up 8 bases, with 11 bases separating them. This table comes from immunoSEQ multiplex PCR, and its TCRdb copy is limited to in-frame clones, with some not included. The sample has roughly 40,000 clones; 60% to 75% are singletons. Points on this clone: The antigen is unknown.

The sequence derives from a human donor with classical Hodgkin lymphoma. Source: peripheral blood mononuclear cells (PBMCs), taken before the fourth cycle of nivolumab. The rearrangement joins TRBV15 to TRBJ2-7; the D is unclear. The CDR3, as DNA: TGTGCCACCAGCAGAGAGGCCCAACGACAGCAGTACTTC. Translated: CATSREAQRQQYF.